Detailed here is one T cell receptor (beta chain). Method: immunoSEQ multiplex PCR; TCRdb's copy keeps in-frame clones and lacks some. The sample has approximately 280,000 clones, over 75% seen once. The sample originates from a study of blood T cell repertoires in COVID-19. This CDR3 spans 16 amino acids. Germline assignment: CDR1 MNHNS and CDR2 SASEGT. Unmatched junction bases numbered 8, after V lost 1 base and J lost 4 bases. The V call is TRBV6-1, the J call TRBJ1-1; 8 bases agree with TRBD1. The sequence came from a woman in her 70s with acute or convalescent COVID-19. Sequencing input: peripheral blood. The CDR3 spells CASSEGQRQGSTEAFF. Here the CDR3 DNA reads TGTGCCAGCAGTGAAGGACAGAGACAGGGGAGCACTGAAGCTTTCTTT.